This record covers a single T cell receptor (beta chain). Its matching antigen is unknown. Sequenced by immunoSEQ multiplex PCR; TCRdb stores in-frame clones only, minus some. The profile shows 5,000 to 6,000 clones, about 95% of them singletons. The data were taken from a study of STAT3 mutations in large granular lymphocyte leukemia. The wider study: Among longitudinally sequenced T-LGLL patients, roughly half had canonical activating STAT3 mutations detected. Findings and limits, study-wide: All newly emerging clones after therapy were STAT3 wild type. Suggested: STAT3 mutation was not the ancestral event for these clonal expansions. In T-cell large granular lymphocyte leukemia, about half of patients showed multiple immunodominant subclonotypes. Sampling intervals varied between patients and samples.

The CDR3 is 14 residues long. Germline V gene sequence: CDR1 SGDLS, CDR2 YYNGEE. Unmatched junction bases numbered 0, after V lost 0 bases and J lost 1 base. Sequencing used peripheral blood mononuclear cells. This TCR was sampled from a man in his 60s with T-cell large granular lymphocyte leukemia. Some clones in this sample may be carry-over from other donors' samples. J is TRBJ1-1 and V is TRBV9; 7 bases match TRBD1. The CDR3 region has the DNA TGTGCCAGCAGCGTAGGGACAGGGAACACTGAAGCTTTCTTT. This translates into CASSVGTGNTEAFF.